The rows below give T cell receptor beta chains drawn from one sample of a study of T cells in Graves' hyperthyroidism and ophthalmopathy. TCRdb itself ran the multiplex PCR reads through MiXCR, one entry per CDR3 protein. The sample holds hundreds of thousands of distinct CDR3 sequences, around a quarter seen once. Sequencing used blood. These receptors were obtained from a man in his forties or fifties with Graves' hyperthyroidism. Both conserved end residues are trimmed from each CDR3. The D gene is left open where the match is weak.

15 | TRBV7-9 | TRBD2 | ASSIPGLAGDGGELF
14 | TRBV5-6 | . | ASSLRRVHSDYGYT
12 | TRBV4-1 | . | ASSHQGNTGELF
13 | TRBV6-2/TRBV6-3 | . | ASSRRGGPHYEQY
15 | TRBV11-2 | . | ASSERLSGAGFDEQF
11 | TRBV24-1 | TRBD1 | ATSRTGGYGYT
11 | TRBV6-1 | TRBD2 | ASSEAGRETQY
14 | TRBV3-1 | . | ASSQERSTGYNEQF
13 | TRBV5-1 | . | ASSLAAGAYTEAF
12 | TRBV6-1 | TRBD1 | ASRPGQGRQPQH
11 | TRBV7-3 | . | ASSTLAPGELF
11 | TRBV6-1 | . | ASSEGQRSIQY
14 | TRBV20-1 | TRBD2 | SASTSGRAFYNEQF
14 | TRBV19 | . | ASSIKGGSRQETQY
14 | TRBV27 | TRBD1 | ASSFGSPGQGDEQY
10 | TRBV29-1 | . | SVEGDAHEQY